This section outlines one T cell receptor beta chain sequence together with its context. The sample belongs to a study of blood T cell repertoires in COVID-19. Whole-study context: Sites across the United States, Italy and Spain contributed samples from acute and convalescent COVID-19. The cDNA or gDNA used as material had been derived from T cells, B-cell-depleted T cells, or PBMCs.

Study processing details: Amplification of reference gene primers was used by the study to estimate nucleated cell counts. Profiled with immunoSEQ multiplex PCR; TCRdb holds only in-frame clones, not every one. V and J calls and clone size are copied from that table; D and trimming were computed from the DNA. The sample records under 150,000 clones, 85% to 90% being singletons. The V gene lost 4 bases and the J gene lost 6 bases, with 10 bases spanning the gap. This CDR3 has 12 residues. Germline lookup yields CDR1 SQVTM and CDR2 ANQGSEA. This TCR came from a man aged 45-65 years with active or convalescent COVID-19. The sequencing sample was made of peripheral blood. V and J are TRBV29-1 and TRBJ2-1; D remains ambiguous. CDR3 protein: CSVVRTTNEQFF. In nucleotides, the CDR3 is TGCAGCGTTGTCCGTACAACCAATGAGCAGTTCTTC.